This is a list of T cell receptor beta chains from one sample in a study of cytomegalovirus exposure and HLA in healthy donors. The assay was immunoSEQ multiplex PCR, and TCRdb's table has in-frame clones only and misses some. The sample records 130,000 or so clones, 82% being singletons. Sequenced: PBMCs. All receptors come from a man aged 18-30 years in good health and CMV-seropositive. CDR3s include the opening cysteine and the closing phenylalanine or tryptophan. The D gene is left open where the match is weak. Not every row has a clone size; where given, it reads once, few, many or a size class.

clone_size	d_call	v_call	j_call	cdr3_nt	cdr3_aa
-	-	TRBV27	TRBJ2-3	TGTGCCAGCAGCCTTCCGAGCACAGATACGCAGTATTTT	CASSLPSTDTQYF
-	TRBD1	TRBV27	TRBJ1-2	TGTGCCAGCAGTTTCCAGGGGGCGCAGACTAACTATGGCTACACCTTC	CASSFQGAQTNYGYTF
-	TRBD1	TRBV27	TRBJ1-5	TGTGCCAGCAGCCTTGGGACAGGGCATCAGCCCCAGCATTTT	CASSLGTGHQPQHF
few	TRBD2	TRBV6-1	TRBJ2-7	TGTGCCAGCAGTGAAAGGGCTAGCGGGAGCTACGAGCAGTACTTC	CASSERASGSYEQYF
-	TRBD2	TRBV5-1	TRBJ2-5	TGCGCCAGCAGCGGGGCTAGCGGGAGGGAATCGAAGACCCAGTACTTC	CASSGASGRESKTQYF
once	-	TRBV5-1	TRBJ1-3	TGCGCCAGCAGCTTGGGGTCAGGCTCTGGAAACACCATATATTTT	CASSLGSGSGNTIYF
few	TRBD2	TRBV10-3	TRBJ2-1	TGTGCCATCAGTACCGGGACTAGGGATGGGAGCTCCTACAATGAGCAGTTCTTC	CAISTGTRDGSSYNEQFF
-	TRBD1	TRBV6-5	TRBJ1-6	TGTGCCAGCAGTTACACTGTGGCAGGGGGCGATTCACCCCTCCACTTT	CASSYTVAGGDSPLHF
few	TRBD1	TRBV5-8	TRBJ1-1	TGTGCCAGCAGACGGGACAGGGGAATAGGAGCTTTCTTT	CASRRDRGIGAFF
-	-	TRBV29-1	TRBJ1-2	TGCAGCGTTGTGGGCCTCAACTATGGCTACACCTTC	CSVVGLNYGYTF
once	-	TRBV6-4	TRBJ1-1	TGTGCCAGCCCCGGGGGGAACACTGAAGCTTTCTTT	CASPGGNTEAFF
once	TRBD1	TRBV5-5	TRBJ2-7	TGTGCCAGCAGCCCGACAGGGGTCTCCTACGAGCAGTACTTC	CASSPTGVSYEQYF
-	-	TRBV6-5	TRBJ1-5	TGTGCCAGCAGAGATCGACAGGGCAATCAGCCCCAGCATTTT	CASRDRQGNQPQHF
-	TRBD2	TRBV7-3	TRBJ2-2	TGTGCCAGCAGCTTAGAGCTAGCGGGAAACGCCGGGGAGCTGTTTTTT	CASSLELAGNAGELFF
-	-	TRBV29-1	TRBJ2-1	TGCAGCGTTGATAGGGACAACTCCTACAATGAGCAGTTCTTC	CSVDRDNSYNEQFF
-	-	TRBV28	TRBJ2-7	TGTGCCAGCAGTTTGCCCTCTTTGACAGAGGCGTTCTACGAGCAGTACTTC	CASSLPSLTEAFYEQYF
-	-	TRBV7-6	TRBJ2-1	TGTGCCAGCAGCCGCCTAAGAGGGCCCTCCTCCTACAATGAGCAGTTCTTC	CASSRLRGPSSYNEQFF
once	-	TRBV7-2	TRBJ2-2	TGTGCCAGCAGCTTCGGTTCAAGGGGGACCGGGGAGCTGTTTTTT	CASSFGSRGTGELFF
-	-	TRBV21-1	TRBJ2-7	TGTGCCAGCAGCAAAGATCACAGAATATTTTCCTACGAGCAGTACTTC	CASSKDHRIFSYEQYF
-	TRBD2	TRBV27	TRBJ2-7	TGTGCCAGCCGATTTCTAGCGGGGGGAACCTACGAGCAGTACTTC	CASRFLAGGTYEQYF